These 19 T cell receptor beta chains were sequenced from one sample in a study of blood T cell repertoires in COVID-19. Using immunoSEQ multiplex PCR, the repertoire was profiled, and TCRdb retains in-frame clones only, with some absent. The repertoire consists of fewer than 300,000 clones, with more than 80% occurring once and the leading ten covering 1% to 1.3%. The specimen sequenced was PBMCs or T cells enriched from blood (not recorded which). These receptor sequences come from a woman aged 25 to 39 who had recovered from COVID-19.

The chain recombines TRBV5-1 with TRBJ2-3; D gene ambiguous. The CDR3 runs 13 residues. The V end lost 2 bases, the J end lost 4 bases, and 8 bases lay between the germline ends. The germline gives CDR1 SGHRS, CDR2 YFSETQ. CDR3 DNA sequence: TGCGCCAGCAGCTTTAGTAGCTCAGATACGCAGTATTTT. Translated: CASSFSSSDTQYF.

This clone was seen a single time. This chain uses TRBV28 with TRBJ2-5, with D perhaps matching TRBD2 (5 bases). Trimming removed 3 bases from V and 3 bases from J, with 8 bases in between. The CDR3 totals 13 residues. Germline assignment: CDR1 MDHEN and CDR2 SYDVKM. CDR3 protein: CASSLGREETQYF. The CDR3 nucleotides read TGTGCCAGCAGTTTGGGGAGAGAAGAGACCCAGTACTTC.

The chain has TRBV5-1 and TRBJ2-7; 16 nucleotides agree with TRBD2. The length of the CDR3 is 18 residues. Trimming at V came to 3 bases and at J to 0 bases, leaving 6 bases not matched to a gene. Germline V gives CDR1 SGHRS, CDR2 YFSETQ. The CDR3 sequence: CASSSGLAGGFISYEQYF. DNA for the CDR3: TGCGCCAGCAGCTCGGGACTAGCGGGAGGGTTTATCTCCTACGAGCAGTACTTC.

The V call is TRBV6-5, the J call TRBJ1-3; TRBD1 agrees at 9 bases. The germline CDR1 and CDR2 sequences are MNHEY and SVGAGI. Trimming at V came to 6 bases and at J to 3 bases, leaving 6 bases not matched to a gene. The CDR3 extends over 15 amino acids. CDR3 loop: CASSSGTGHGNTIYF. In DNA form, the CDR3 reads TGTGCCAGCAGCTCTGGGACAGGGCATGGAAACACCATATATTTT.

The rearrangement joins TRBV3-1 (or the pseudogene TRBV3-2) to TRBJ2-6; 7 bases are shared with TRBD2. Germline assignment: CDR1 LGHDT and CDR2 YNNKEL (reference sequence). With 0 bases clipped from V and 0 bases from J, the junction kept 11 bases outside the gene matches. The CDR3 has 20 residues. CDR3: CASSQDVLASGLSGANVLTF. In DNA, the CDR3 is TGTGCCAGCAGCCAAGATGTTCTGGCTAGCGGTCTCTCTGGGGCCAACGTCCTGACTTTC.

The chain is built from TRBV5-1 and TRBJ2-1; the D gene is possibly TRBD1 (5 bases). V lost 0 bases, J lost 9 bases, and 10 bases lay in between. CDR3 length equals 13 residues. CDR1 SGHRS and CDR2 YFSETQ come from the germline V gene. The CDR3 loop is CASSLEGQGEQFF. In DNA, the CDR3 is TGCGCCAGCAGCTTGGAGGGGCAGGGTGAGCAGTTCTTC.

V gene TRBV9 combines with J gene TRBJ1-2; 7 positions match TRBD1. This CDR3 has 15 residues. The V gene end was trimmed by 0 bases and the J gene end by 2 bases; junction bases not matched to a gene: 4. Per germline, CDR1 SGDLS and CDR2 YYNGEE. Here the CDR3 reads CASSVGQGLNYGYTF. The DNA of the CDR3 is TGTGCCAGCAGCGTAGGACAGGGCTTAAACTATGGCTACACCTTC. The variable domain in full, completed from reference TRBV9 and TRBJ1-2, reads DSGVTQTPKHLITATGQRVTLRCSPRSGDLSVYWYQQSLDQGLQFLIQYYNGEERAKGNILERFSAQQFPDLHSELNLSSLELGDSALYFCASSVGQGLNYGYTFGSGTRLTVV.

This chain joins TRBV11-2 and TRBJ2-7; D remains ambiguous. The CDR3 is 15 residues long. Per germline, CDR1 SGHAT and CDR2 FQNNGV. The V gene lost 0 bases and the J gene lost 2 bases, with 11 bases spanning the gap. In DNA form, the CDR3 reads TGTGCCAGCAGCTTAGACCCCTCCTCCCCCTACGAGCAGTACTTC. It codes for CASSLDPSSPYEQYF.

This chain uses TRBV5-5 with TRBJ2-7; no clear D. The CDR3 consists of 11 residues. Germline CDR1 reads SGHKS; CDR2 reads YYEKEE (reference sequence). The V end lost 4 bases, the J end lost 1 base, and 3 bases lay between the germline ends. CDR3 coding DNA: TGTGCCAGCAGCATATCCTACGAGCAGTACTTC. Protein product: CASSISYEQYF.

The rearrangement joins TRBV30 to TRBJ1-2; 11 bases map to TRBD1. CDR1 and CDR2 from the germline V gene are GTSNPN and SVGIG (reference sequence). The CDR3 has 13 amino acids. Unmatched junction bases numbered 4, after V lost 3 bases and J lost 7 bases. Here the CDR3 DNA reads TGTGCCTGGAGGGGACAGGGGGGAGGTGGCTACACCTTC. Its translation: CAWRGQGGGGYTF.

The V call is TRBV28, the J call TRBJ2-5; TRBD2 agrees at 9 bases. The germline gives CDR1 MDHEN, CDR2 SYDVKM. V shed 6 bases, J shed 4 bases, and the junction held 12 bases outside the gene matches. The CDR3 totals 16 residues. CDR3 amino acids: CASSPAGGVSSETQYF. CDR3 DNA: TGTGCCAGCAGCCCGGCGGGGGGGGTTTCATCAGAGACCCAGTACTTC.

CDR3 in DNA: TGTGCCACCCGCCAGGCAGGGTTAAATCAGCCCCAGCATTTT. This encodes CATRQAGLNQPQHF. The chain carries TRBV24-1 and TRBJ1-5; D is perhaps TRBD1 (5 bases). Germline V gives CDR1 KGHDR, CDR2 SFDVKD. The CDR3 contains 14 residues. V was pared by 9 bases and J by 4 bases, with 15 bases between.

The chain combines TRBV30 with TRBJ2-7, with D perhaps TRBD2 (6 bases). Germline assignment: CDR1 GTSNPN and CDR2 SVGIG (reference sequence). The CDR3 spans 12 residues. The germline V and J ends were trimmed by 0 bases and 5 bases, with 8 bases remaining between them. Here the CDR3 reads CAWSVGGNEQYF. CDR3 sequence (DNA): TGTGCCTGGAGTGTAGGAGGGAACGAGCAGTACTTC. Full variable domain (missing parts from reference TRBV30 and TRBJ2-7): SQTIHQWPATLVQPVGSPLSLECTVEGTSNPNLYWYRQAAGRGLQLLFYSVGIGQISSEVPQNLSASRPQDRQFILSSKKLLLSDSGFYLCAWSVGGNEQYFGPGTRLTVT.

The chain carries TRBV6-2 or TRBV6-3 and TRBJ2-7, with TRBD1 identical over 7 bases. After removal of 0 bases from V and 1 base from J, the junction contained 6 bases not matched to a gene. Per germline, CDR1 MNHEY and CDR2 SVGEGT. The CDR3 covers 16 residues. The DNA of the CDR3 is TGTGCCAGCAGTTACTCACAGGGGCGAGGTTCCTACGAGCAGTACTTC. This sequence encodes CASSYSQGRGSYEQYF.

The rearrangement uses TRBV7-3 and TRBJ2-3; a weak D match, TRBD2 (5 bases). The germline V gene encodes CDR1 SGHTA and CDR2 FQGTGA. The CDR3 sequence is 15 residues long. Trimming cost V 2 bases and J 0 bases, with 9 bases left between them. Here the CDR3 reads CASSLYGVSTDTQYF. The CDR3 nucleotides read TGTGCCAGCAGCTTATACGGGGTTAGCACAGATACGCAGTATTTT.

The V and J genes are TRBV28 and TRBJ1-6; 9 bases are a match to TRBD1. This CDR3 has 16 amino acids. Germline-derived CDR1 and CDR2 are MDHEN and SYDVKM. V was clipped by 5 bases and J by 10 bases; unmatched bases: 12. CDR3: CASSNYGTGRGSPLHF. CDR3 bases: TGTGCCAGCAGTAACTACGGGACAGGGAGGGGATCACCCCTCCACTTT.

This rearrangement joins TRBV28 to TRBJ2-1, with 9 bases identical to TRBD1. With V trimmed by 3 bases and J by 3 bases, 6 bases remained unmatched. Germline V CDR1 and CDR2: MDHEN, SYDVKM. The CDR3 totals 16 residues. CDR3 amino acids: CASSLRGDRVYNEQFF. Written as DNA, the CDR3 is TGTGCCAGCAGTTTGAGGGGGGACAGGGTCTACAATGAGCAGTTCTTC. The whole variable domain, remainder taken from reference TRBV28 and TRBJ2-1, is DVKVTQSSRYLVKRTGEKVFLECVQDMDHENMFWYRQDPGLGLRLIYFSYDVKMKEKGDIPEGYSVSREKKERFSLILESASTNQTSMYLCASSLRGDRVYNEQFFGPGTRLTVL.

The V gene is TRBV7-2, the J gene TRBJ2-1; the match to TRBD2 covers 11 bases. Germline V CDR1 and CDR2: SGHTA, FQGNSA. The V segment lost 5 bases and the J segment 10 bases; nucleotides outside the gene matches: 13. This CDR3 region has 16 residues. The CDR3 loop is CASSRKLAGVVREQFF. CDR3 sequence (DNA): TGTGCCAGCAGCAGAAAACTAGCGGGAGTAGTAAGGGAGCAGTTCTTC.

This clone has just one count. The chain links TRBV2 to TRBJ1-5; D is possibly TRBD1 (5 bases). The CDR3 length is 15 residues. Germline CDR1 and CDR2: SNHLY and FYNNEI. Trimming shortened V by 6 bases and J by 3 bases, and 15 bases separated the two germline ends. CDR3: CASRFQGLDNQPQHF. CDR3 sequence (DNA): TGTGCCAGCAGATTCCAGGGATTAGACAATCAGCCCCAGCATTTT.